This T cell receptor (beta chain) was profiled in a study of regulatory T cells in long-lasting Graves disease. Findings and caveats of the study: Persistent disease was characterized by preferential usage of TRBV28, TRBJ1-2 and TRBJ2-5. Whereas more than 950 public clonotypes were shared by new patients, persistent patients shared more, at roughly 2,500. Accuracy was possibly reduced by small sample size.

This clonotype was counted ten times or more. Its antigen is unidentified. V lost 7 bases, J lost 5 bases, and 8 bases stayed unmatched. CDR3 size: 14 residues. CDR1 and CDR2 from the germline V gene are SGHAT and FQNNGV. Researchers made TCR beta libraries by using iRepertoire HTBI primers and running Arm-PCR on CDR3 regions. TCRdb re-analysed the multiplex PCR reads in MiXCR, keeping a single row per CDR3 protein. Among over 400,000 distinct CDR3 sequences listed, 14% were seen once. The time point denotes: newly diagnosed GD, antithyroid drugs for less than 3 months. Following extraction of RNA from PBMCs, that RNA was used to make the TCR library. These same data were also listed under a study on T cells in Graves' hyperthyroidism and ophthalmopathy. According to that study: Blood samples included most of the expanded thyroid clonotypes exceeding 0.001.

This TCR was recovered from a woman aged 50 to 60 with Graves disease. The sample was peripheral blood mononuclear cells (PBMCs), taken at new diagnosis, from a patient treated with antithyroid drugs. The genes are TRBV11-2 and TRBJ2-1, with TRBD2 matching over 7 bases. The CDR3 coding sequence is TGTGCCAGCATTTTAGCTAGCGGCAACAATGAGCAGTTCTTC. This codes for CASILASGNNEQFF. The whole variable domain, filled in from reference TRBV11-2 and TRBJ2-1, reads EAGVAQSPRYKIIEKRQSVAFWCNPISGHATLYWYQQILGQGPKLLIQFQNNGVVDDSQLPKDRFSAERLKGVDSTLKIQPAKLEDSAVYLCASILASGNNEQFFGPGTRLTVL.